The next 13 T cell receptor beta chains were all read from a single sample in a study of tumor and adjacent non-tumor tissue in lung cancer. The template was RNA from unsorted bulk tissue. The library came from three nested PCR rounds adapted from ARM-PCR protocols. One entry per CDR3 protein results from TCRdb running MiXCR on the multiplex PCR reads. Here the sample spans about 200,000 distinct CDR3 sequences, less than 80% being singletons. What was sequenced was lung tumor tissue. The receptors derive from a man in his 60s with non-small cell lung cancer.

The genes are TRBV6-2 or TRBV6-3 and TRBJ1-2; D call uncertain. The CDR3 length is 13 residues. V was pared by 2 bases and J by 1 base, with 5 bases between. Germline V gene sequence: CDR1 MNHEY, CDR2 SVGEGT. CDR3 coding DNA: TGTGCCAGCAGTTACAGGAGTAACTATGGCTACACCTTC. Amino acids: CASSYRSNYGYTF.

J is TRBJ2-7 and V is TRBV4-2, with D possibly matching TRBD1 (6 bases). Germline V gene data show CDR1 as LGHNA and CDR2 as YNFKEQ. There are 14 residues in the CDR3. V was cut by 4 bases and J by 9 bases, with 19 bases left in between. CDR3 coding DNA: TGTGCCAGCAGCCCCCAGTGGGGGCAGCCTCCGCAGTACTTC. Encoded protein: CASSPQWGQPPQYF.

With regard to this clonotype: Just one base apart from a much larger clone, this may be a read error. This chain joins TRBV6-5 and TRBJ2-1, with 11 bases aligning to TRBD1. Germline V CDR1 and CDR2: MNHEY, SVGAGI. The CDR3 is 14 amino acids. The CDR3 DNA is TGTGCCACCAGTGGAGGGACAGGGGGCAATGAGCAGTTCTTC. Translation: CATSGGTGGNEQFF.

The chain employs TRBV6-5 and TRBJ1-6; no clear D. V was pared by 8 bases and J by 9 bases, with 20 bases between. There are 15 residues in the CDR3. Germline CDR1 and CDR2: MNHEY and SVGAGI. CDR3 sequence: CASRPPVRVSSPLHF. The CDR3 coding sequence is TGTGCCAGCCGACCGCCGGTACGAGTTAGTTCACCCCTCCACTTT.

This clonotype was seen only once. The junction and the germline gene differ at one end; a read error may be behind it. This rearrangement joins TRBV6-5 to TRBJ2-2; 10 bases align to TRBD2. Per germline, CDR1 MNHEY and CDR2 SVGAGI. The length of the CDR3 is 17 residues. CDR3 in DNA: TGTGCCAGCAGTTACTCTAGCGGGGGGTCTTATGCAGGGGACCTGTTTTTT. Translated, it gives CASSYSSGGSYAGDLFF.

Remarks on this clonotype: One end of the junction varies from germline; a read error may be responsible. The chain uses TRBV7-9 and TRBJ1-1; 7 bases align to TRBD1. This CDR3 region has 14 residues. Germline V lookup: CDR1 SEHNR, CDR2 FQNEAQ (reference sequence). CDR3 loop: CACSYTGTVGAAFF. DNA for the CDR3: TGTGCCTGCAGCTACACCGGGACAGTGGGCGCGGCTTTCTTT.

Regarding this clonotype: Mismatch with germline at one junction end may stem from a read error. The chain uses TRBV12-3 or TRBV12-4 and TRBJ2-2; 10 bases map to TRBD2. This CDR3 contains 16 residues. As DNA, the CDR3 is TGTGCCAGCAGCCAATCAGCGGGAGGGCCCCCCGGGGAGGTGTTTTTT. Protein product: CASSQSAGGPPGEVFF.

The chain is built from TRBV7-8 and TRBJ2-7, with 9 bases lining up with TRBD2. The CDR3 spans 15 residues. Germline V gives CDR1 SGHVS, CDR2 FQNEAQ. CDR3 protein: CASSLAATSGYEQYV. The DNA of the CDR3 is TGTGCCAGTAGCTTAGCGGCGACTAGCGGCTACGAGCAGTACGTC.

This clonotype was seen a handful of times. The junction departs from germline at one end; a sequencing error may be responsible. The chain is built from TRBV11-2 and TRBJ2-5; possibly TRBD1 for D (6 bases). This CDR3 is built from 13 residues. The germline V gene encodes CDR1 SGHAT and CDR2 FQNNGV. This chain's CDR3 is CASSSSGEDTQYF. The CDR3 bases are TGTGCCAGCAGCTCATCAGGGGAAGATACCCAGTACTTC.

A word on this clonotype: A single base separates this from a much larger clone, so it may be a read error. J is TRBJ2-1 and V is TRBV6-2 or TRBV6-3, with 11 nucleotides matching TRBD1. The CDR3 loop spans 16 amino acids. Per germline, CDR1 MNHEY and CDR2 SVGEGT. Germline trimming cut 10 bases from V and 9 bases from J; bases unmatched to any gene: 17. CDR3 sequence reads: CAIILVPGQGVTEQFF. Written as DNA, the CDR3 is TGTGCCATCATCCTCGTCCCGGGACAGGGGGTAACTGAGCAGTTCTTC.

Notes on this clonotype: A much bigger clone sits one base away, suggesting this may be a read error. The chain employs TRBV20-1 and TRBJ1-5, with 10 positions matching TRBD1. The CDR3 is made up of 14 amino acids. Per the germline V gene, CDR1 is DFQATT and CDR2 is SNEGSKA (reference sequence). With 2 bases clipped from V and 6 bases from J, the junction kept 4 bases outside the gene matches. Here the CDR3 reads CSARWDRGGQPQHF. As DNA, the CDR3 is TGCAGTGCTAGATGGGACAGGGGAGGTCAGCCCCAGCATTTT.

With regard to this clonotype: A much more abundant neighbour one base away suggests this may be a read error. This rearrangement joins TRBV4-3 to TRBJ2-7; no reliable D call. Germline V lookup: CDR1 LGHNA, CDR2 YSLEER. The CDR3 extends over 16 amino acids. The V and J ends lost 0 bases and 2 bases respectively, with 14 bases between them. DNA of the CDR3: TGCGCCAGCAGCCAAGATATAGCACGGAGTACCTACGAGCAGTACTTC. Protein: CASSQDIARSTYEQYF.

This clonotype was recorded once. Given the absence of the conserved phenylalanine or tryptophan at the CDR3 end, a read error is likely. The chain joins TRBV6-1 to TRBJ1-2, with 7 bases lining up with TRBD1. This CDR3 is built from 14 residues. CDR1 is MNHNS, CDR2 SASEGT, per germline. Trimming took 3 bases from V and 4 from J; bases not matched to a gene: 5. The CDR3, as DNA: TGTGCCAGCAGTGACCGGCAGGGGGTCTATGGCTACACCTCC. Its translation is CASSDRQGVYGYTS.